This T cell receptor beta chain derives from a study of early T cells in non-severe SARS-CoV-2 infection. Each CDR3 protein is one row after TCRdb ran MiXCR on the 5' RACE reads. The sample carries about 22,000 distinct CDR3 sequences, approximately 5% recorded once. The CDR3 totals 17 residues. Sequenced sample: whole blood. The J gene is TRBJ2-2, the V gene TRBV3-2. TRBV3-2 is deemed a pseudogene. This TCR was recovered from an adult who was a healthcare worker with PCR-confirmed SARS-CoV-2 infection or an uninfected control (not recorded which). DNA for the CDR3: TGTGCCAGCAGCCAAGATATCCTAGGCGGGAACACCGGGGAGCTGTTTTTT. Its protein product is CASSQDILGGNTGELFF.